This T cell receptor (beta chain) was documented in a study of blood T cell repertoires in COVID-19. Libraries were prepared by immunoSEQ multiplex PCR; TCRdb keeps only in-frame clonotypes and omits some of them. The table shows about 99,000 clones, with about 80% occurring only once. This clone showed up just once. Germline-derived CDR1 and CDR2 are SEHNR and FQNEAQ (reference sequence). V gave up 3 bases and J gave up 5 bases, with 12 bases separating them. The CDR3 extends over 14 amino acids. This receptor was taken from a human donor in a cohort sampled during active or convalescent COVID-19. Sequencing was done on a sample of peripheral blood. J is TRBJ2-3 and V is TRBV7-9, with unresolved D. CDR3 sequence: CASSFNGPEDTQYF. CDR3 sequence (DNA): TGTGCCAGCAGCTTCAATGGGCCCGAAGATACGCAGTATTTT.